This TCR beta chain was recorded in a study of control samples from healthy donors and cancer patients. Produced via immunoSEQ multiplex PCR; TCRdb's table is partial and in-frame only. The data contain under 150,000 clones, approximately 90% of them singletons. This CDR3 has 13 amino acids. V lost 6 bases and J 6 bases, leaving 15 bases between the germline ends. CDR1 is MNHEY, CDR2 SVGAGI, per germline. Specimen: blood. This sequence originates from a woman in her twenties or thirties in good health. The chain employs TRBV6-5 and TRBJ2-7; the D is unclear. The CDR3 is CASRDPGLREQYF. The CDR3 DNA sequence: TGTGCCAGCAGGGACCCTGGGCTTCGCGAGCAGTACTTC.